Detailed here is one T cell receptor (beta chain). The sample belongs to a study of T cells in Graves' hyperthyroidism and ophthalmopathy. RNA transcripts were the template for amplifying TCR beta CDR3 regions. The TCR CDR3 first-round RT-PCR relied on the HTBI primer set. TCRdb passed the multiplex PCR reads through MiXCR, listing each CDR3 protein once. In the table there are hundreds of thousands of distinct CDR3 sequences, 13% to 15% of which are singletons. The CDR3 runs 19 residues. Germline lookup yields CDR1 SGHVS and CDR2 FQNEAQ. V lost 2 bases, J lost 3 bases, and 22 bases lay in between. This sequence was found in a woman aged 18-35 years with Graves' hyperthyroidism. Sample: blood. This chain joins TRBV7-8 and TRBJ1-4; a weak D match, TRBD1 (5 bases). The CDR3 sequence: CASSLYLLGTDGANEKLFF. In DNA form, the CDR3 reads TGTGCCAGCAGCTTATATTTGTTAGGGACTGATGGGGCTAATGAAAAACTGTTTTTT.